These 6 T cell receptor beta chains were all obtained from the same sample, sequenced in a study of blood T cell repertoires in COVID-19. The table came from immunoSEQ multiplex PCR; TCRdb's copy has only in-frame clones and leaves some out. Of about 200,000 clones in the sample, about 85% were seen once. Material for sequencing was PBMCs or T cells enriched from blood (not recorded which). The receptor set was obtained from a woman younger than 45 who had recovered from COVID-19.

The CDR3 loop reads CASSPPGGANGELFF. The CDR3 nucleotides read TGTGCCAGCAGTCCTCCCGGGGGGGCAAACGGGGAGCTGTTTTTT. The gene calls are TRBV3-1 (or the pseudogene TRBV3-2) and TRBJ2-2; TRBD2 agrees at 8 bases. Losses at the gene ends were 6 bases for V and 7 bases for J; bases not matched to a gene: 10. Germline V gene sequence: CDR1 LGHDT, CDR2 YNNKEL (reference sequence). The CDR3 is 15 residues long.

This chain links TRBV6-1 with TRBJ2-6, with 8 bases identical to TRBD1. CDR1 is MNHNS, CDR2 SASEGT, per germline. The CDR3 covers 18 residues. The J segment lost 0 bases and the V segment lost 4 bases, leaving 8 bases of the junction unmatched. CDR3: CASSAPQGAASGANVLTF. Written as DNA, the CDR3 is TGTGCCAGCAGTGCTCCCCAGGGGGCGGCCTCTGGGGCCAACGTCCTGACTTTC.

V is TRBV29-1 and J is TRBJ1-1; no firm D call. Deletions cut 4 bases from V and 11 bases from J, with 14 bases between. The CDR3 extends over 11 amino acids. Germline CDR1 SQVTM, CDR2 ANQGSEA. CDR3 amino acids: CSVVGLPGAFF. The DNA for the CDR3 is TGCAGCGTTGTTGGACTCCCCGGGGCTTTCTTT.

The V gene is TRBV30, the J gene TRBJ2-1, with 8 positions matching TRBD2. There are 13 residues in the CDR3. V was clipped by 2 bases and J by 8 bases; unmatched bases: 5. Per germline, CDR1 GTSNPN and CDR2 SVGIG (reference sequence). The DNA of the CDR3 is TGTGCCTGGAGTAGCGGGGGCTGGTATGAGCAGTTCTTC. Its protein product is CAWSSGGWYEQFF. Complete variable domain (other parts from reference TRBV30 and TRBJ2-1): SQTIHQWPATLVQPVGSPLSLECTVEGTSNPNLYWYRQAAGRGLQLLFYSVGIGQISSEVPQNLSASRPQDRQFILSSKKLLLSDSGFYLCAWSSGGWYEQFFGPGTRLTVL.

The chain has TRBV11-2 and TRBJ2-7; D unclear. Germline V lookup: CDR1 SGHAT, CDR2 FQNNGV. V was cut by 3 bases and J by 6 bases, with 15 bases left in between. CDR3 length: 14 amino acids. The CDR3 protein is CASSLVSYTSEQYF. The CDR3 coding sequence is TGTGCCAGCAGCTTGGTTAGCTACACTTCCGAGCAGTACTTC.

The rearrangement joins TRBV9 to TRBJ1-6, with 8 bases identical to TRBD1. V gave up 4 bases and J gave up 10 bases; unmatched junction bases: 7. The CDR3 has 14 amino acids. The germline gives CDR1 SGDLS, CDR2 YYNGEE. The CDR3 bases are TGTGCCAGCAGCACAGGGACAGGTCGCTCACCCCTCCACTTT. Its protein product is CASSTGTGRSPLHF.